This T cell receptor beta chain was sequenced for a study of blood T cell repertoires in COVID-19. At the level of the study: T cells, B-cell-depleted T cells, or PBMCs supplied cDNA or gDNA.

CDR1 is SGHRS and CDR2 is YFSETQ in the germline V gene. Losses at the gene ends were 3 bases for V and 5 bases for J; bases not matched to a gene: 9. This CDR3 is built from 15 residues. Assay: immunoSEQ multiplex PCR; the TCRdb copy retains only in-frame clones and omits some. Of roughly 670,000 clones listed, more than 80% are singletons. The genes are TRBV5-1 and TRBJ2-7; 9 bases are shared with TRBD1. The receptor was derived from a woman younger than 35 with acute or convalescent COVID-19. Material for sequencing was peripheral blood. The CDR3 loop reads CASSWGTGQLDEQYF. CDR3 bases: TGCGCCAGCAGCTGGGGGACAGGGCAATTGGACGAGCAGTACTTC.